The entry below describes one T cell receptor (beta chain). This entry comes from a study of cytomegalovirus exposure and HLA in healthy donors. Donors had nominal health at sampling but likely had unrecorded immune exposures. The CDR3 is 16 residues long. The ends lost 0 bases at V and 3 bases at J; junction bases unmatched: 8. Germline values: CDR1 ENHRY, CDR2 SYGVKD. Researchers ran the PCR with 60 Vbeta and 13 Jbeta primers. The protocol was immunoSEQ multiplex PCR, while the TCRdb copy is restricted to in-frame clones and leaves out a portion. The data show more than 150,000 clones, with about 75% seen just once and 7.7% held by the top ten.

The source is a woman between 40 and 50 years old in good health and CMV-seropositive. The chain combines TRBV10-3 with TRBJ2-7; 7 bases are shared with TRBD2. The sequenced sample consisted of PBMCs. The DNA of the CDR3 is TGTGCCATCAGTGAGTCGACGAGCGGGACTGTCTACGAGCAGTACTTC. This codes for CAISESTSGTVYEQYF.